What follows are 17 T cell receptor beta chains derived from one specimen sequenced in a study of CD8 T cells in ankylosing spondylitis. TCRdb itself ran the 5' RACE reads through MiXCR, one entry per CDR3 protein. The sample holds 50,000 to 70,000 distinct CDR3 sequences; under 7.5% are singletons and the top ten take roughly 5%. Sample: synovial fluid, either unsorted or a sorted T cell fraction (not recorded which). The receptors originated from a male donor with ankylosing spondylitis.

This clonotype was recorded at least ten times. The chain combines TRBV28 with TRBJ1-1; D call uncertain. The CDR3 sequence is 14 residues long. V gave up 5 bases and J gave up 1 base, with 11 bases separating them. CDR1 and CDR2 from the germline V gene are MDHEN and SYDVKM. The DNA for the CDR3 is TGTGCCAGCAGTCCTGGGCTCACGAACACTGAAGCTTTCTTT. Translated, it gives CASSPGLTNTEAFF.

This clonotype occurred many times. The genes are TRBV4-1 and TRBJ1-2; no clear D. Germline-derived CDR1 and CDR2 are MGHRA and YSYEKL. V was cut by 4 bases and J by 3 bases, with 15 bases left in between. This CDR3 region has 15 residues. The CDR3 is CASSRGSGFYYGYTF. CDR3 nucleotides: TGCGCCAGCAGCCGCGGGTCGGGATTCTACTATGGCTACACCTTC.

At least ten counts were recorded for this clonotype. The CDR3 coding sequence is TGCAGCGTTGATGGGACAGGGGGCGCGAACACTGAAGCTTTCTTT. This translates into CSVDGTGGANTEAFF. The rearrangement links TRBV29-1 to TRBJ1-1; 12 bases match TRBD1. The V segment lost 3 bases and the J segment 1 base; nucleotides outside the gene matches: 3. Germline assignment: CDR1 SQVTM and CDR2 ANQGSEA. The CDR3 covers 15 residues. The variable domain in full, completed from reference TRBV29-1 and TRBJ1-1, reads SAVISQKPSRDICQRGTSLTIQCQVDSQVTMMFWYRQQPGQSLTLIATANQGSEATYESGFVIDKFPISRPNLTFSTLTVSNMSPEDSSIYLCSVDGTGGANTEAFFGQGTRLTVV.

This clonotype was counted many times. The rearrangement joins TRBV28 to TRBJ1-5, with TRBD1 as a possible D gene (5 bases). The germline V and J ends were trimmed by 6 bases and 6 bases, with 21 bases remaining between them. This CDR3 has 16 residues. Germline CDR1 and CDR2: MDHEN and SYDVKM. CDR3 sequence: CASRPISGTAIQPQHF. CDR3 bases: TGTGCCAGCAGACCTATATCCGGGACCGCCATTCAGCCCCAGCATTTT. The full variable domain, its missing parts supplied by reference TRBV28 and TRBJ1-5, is DVKVTQSSRYLVKRTGEKVFLECVQDMDHENMFWYRQDPGLGLRLIYFSYDVKMKEKGDIPEGYSVSREKKERFSLILESASTNQTSMYLCASRPISGTAIQPQHFGDGTRLSIL.

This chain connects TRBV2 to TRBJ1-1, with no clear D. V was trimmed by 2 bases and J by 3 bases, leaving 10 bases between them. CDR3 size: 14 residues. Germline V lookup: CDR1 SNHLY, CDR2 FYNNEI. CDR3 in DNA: TGTGCCAGCAGTGAAAACGTTTTCGACACTGAAGCTTTCTTT. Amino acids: CASSENVFDTEAFF.

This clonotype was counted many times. CDR3 coding DNA: TGTGCCAGCAGTTTAGGGATAGGGGACCTCTCTGGGGCCAACGTCCTGACTTTC. It specifies CASSLGIGDLSGANVLTF. The V gene is TRBV12-3 or TRBV12-4, the J gene TRBJ2-6, with D tentatively TRBD1 or TRBD2 (5 bases each). Trimming left V 1 base short and J 0 bases short, with 13 bases between. The CDR3 has 18 amino acids.

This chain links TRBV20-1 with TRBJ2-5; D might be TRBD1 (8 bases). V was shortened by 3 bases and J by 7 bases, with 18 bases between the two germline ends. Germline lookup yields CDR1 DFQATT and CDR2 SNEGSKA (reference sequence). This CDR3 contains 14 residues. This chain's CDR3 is CSASNRGGGGTQYF. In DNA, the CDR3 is TGCAGTGCTAGTAACAGGGGGGGAGGGGGGACCCAGTACTTC.

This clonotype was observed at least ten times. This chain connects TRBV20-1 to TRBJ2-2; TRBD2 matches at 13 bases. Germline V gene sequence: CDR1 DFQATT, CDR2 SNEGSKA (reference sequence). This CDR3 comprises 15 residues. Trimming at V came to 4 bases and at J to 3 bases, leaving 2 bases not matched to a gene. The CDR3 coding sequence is TGCAGTGCTATTGGACTAGCGGGAGACACCGGGGAGCTGTTTTTT. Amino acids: CSAIGLAGDTGELFF.

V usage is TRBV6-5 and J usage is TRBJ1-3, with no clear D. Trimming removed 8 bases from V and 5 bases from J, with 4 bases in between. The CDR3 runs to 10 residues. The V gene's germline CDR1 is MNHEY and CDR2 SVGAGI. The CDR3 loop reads CASLRNTIYF. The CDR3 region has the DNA TGTGCCAGCCTCAGAAACACCATATATTTT.

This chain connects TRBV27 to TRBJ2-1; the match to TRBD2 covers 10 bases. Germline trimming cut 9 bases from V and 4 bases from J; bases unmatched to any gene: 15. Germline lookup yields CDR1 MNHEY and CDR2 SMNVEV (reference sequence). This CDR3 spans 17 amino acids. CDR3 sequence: CASLSITSGTQYNEQFF. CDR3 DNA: TGTGCCAGTTTAAGTATAACTAGCGGGACACAATACAATGAGCAGTTCTTC.

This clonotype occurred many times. The CDR3 sequence: CASSPPLEGVGVEAFF. DNA for the CDR3: TGTGCCAGCAGCCCCCCTTTGGAGGGGGTAGGGGTGGAAGCTTTCTTT. The rearrangement joins TRBV3-1 to TRBJ1-1; tentative D call: TRBD1 (6 bases). The CDR3 has 16 residues. The germline gives CDR1 LGHDT, CDR2 YNNKEL (reference sequence). V lost 4 bases and J 8 bases, leaving 23 bases between the germline ends.

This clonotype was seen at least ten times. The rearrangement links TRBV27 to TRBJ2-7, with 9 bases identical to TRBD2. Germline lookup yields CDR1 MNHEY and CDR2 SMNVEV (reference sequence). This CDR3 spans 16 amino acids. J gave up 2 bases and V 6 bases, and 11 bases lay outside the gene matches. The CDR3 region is CASSRGTSRRAYEQYF. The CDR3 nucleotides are TGTGCCAGCAGCCGTGGGACTAGCAGGAGGGCCTACGAGCAGTACTTC.

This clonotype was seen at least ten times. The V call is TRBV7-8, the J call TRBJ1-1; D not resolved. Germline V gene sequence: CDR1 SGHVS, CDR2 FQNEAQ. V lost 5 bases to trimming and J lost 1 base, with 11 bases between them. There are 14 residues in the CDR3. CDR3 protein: CASSIDSRNTEAFF. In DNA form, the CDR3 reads TGTGCCAGCAGCATAGACTCTCGGAACACTGAAGCTTTCTTT.

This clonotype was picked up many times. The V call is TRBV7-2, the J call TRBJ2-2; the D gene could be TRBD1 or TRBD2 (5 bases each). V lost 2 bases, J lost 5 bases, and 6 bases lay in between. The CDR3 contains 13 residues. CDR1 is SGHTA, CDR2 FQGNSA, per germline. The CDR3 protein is CASSLWGTGELFF. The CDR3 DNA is TGTGCCAGCAGCTTATGGGGGACCGGGGAGCTGTTTTTT. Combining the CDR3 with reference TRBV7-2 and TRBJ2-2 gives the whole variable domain GAGVSQSPSNKVTEKGKDVELRCDPISGHTALYWYRQSLGQGLEFLIYFQGNSAPDKSGLPSDRFSAERTGGSVSTLTIQRTQQEDSAVYLCASSLWGTGELFFGEGSRLTVL.

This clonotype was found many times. Here the CDR3 reads CSASRGVGSPLHF. The CDR3 DNA sequence: TGCAGTGCTAGTCGGGGGGTCGGTTCACCCCTCCACTTT. The chain employs TRBV20-1 and TRBJ1-6, with a weak D call TRBD1 (5 bases). In germline, CDR1 is DFQATT, CDR2 SNEGSKA (reference sequence). The CDR3 runs to 13 residues. Trimming cost V 3 bases and J 9 bases, with 12 bases left between them.

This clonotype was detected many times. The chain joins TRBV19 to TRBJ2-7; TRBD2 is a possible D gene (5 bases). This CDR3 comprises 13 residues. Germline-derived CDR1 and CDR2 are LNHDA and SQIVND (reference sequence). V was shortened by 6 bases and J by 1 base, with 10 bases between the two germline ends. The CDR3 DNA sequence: TGTGCCAGTAGAAACGGGAATTCCTACGAGCAGTACTTC. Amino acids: CASRNGNSYEQYF. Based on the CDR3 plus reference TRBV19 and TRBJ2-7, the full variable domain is DGGITQSPKYLFRKEGQNVTLSCEQNLNHDAMYWYRQDPGQGLRLIYYSQIVNDFQKGDIAEGYSVSREKKESFPLTVTSAQKNPTAFYLCASRNGNSYEQYFGPGTRLTVT.

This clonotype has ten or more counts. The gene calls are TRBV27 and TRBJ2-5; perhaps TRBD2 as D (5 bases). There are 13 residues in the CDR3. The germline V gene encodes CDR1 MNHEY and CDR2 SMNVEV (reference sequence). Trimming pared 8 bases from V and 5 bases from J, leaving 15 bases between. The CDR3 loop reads CASRFSGGETQYF. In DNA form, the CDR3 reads TGTGCCAGCCGATTCTCCGGCGGGGAGACCCAGTACTTC.